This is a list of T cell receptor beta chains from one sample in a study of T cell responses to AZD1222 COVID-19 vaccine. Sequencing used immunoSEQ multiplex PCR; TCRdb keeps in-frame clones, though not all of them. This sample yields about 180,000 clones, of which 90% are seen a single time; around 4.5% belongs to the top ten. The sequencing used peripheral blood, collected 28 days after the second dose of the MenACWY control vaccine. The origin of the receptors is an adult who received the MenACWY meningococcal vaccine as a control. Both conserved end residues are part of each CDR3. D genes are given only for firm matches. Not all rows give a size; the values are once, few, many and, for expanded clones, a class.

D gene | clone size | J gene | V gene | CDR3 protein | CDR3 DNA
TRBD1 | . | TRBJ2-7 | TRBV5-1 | CASSFRDRDVYEQYF | TGCGCCAGCAGCTTCCGGGACAGGGACGTCTACGAGCAGTACTTC
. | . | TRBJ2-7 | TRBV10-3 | CAISDSRGSGREQYF | TGTGCCATCAGTGATTCCCGGGGCTCCGGGCGCGAGCAGTACTTC
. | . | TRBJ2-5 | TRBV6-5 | CASSYVGGRRETQYF | TGTGCCAGCAGTTACGTCGGGGGGCGCCGGGAGACCCAGTACTTC
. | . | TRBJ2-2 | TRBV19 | CASTTYGGTFAGELFF | TGTGCCAGTACCACCTACGGGGGAACTTTCGCCGGGGAGCTGTTTTTT
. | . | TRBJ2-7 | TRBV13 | CASSLEAPAGVYEQYF | TGTGCCAGCAGCTTGGAGGCCCCAGCAGGGGTCTACGAGCAGTACTTC
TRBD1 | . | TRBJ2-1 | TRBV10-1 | CASSESGQGNVNEQFF | TGCGCCAGCAGTGAGTCGGGACAGGGGAATGTCAATGAGCAGTTCTTC
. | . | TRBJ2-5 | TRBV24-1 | CATSDRETQYF | TGTGCCACCAGTGACAGGGAGACCCAGTACTTC
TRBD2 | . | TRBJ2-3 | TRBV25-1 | CASSNLAGGTDTQYF | TGTGCCAGCAGTAACCTAGCGGGAGGAACAGATACGCAGTATTTT
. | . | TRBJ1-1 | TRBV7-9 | CAGQYAGRAGTEAFF | TGTGCCGGACAGTACGCAGGGAGGGCGGGAACTGAAGCTTTCTTT
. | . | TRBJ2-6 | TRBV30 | CACNPGPGANVLTF | TGTGCCTGCAACCCGGGTCCTGGGGCCAACGTCCTGACTTTC
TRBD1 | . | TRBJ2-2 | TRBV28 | CASSLWLDRGLGGGELFF | TGTGCCAGCAGTTTATGGCTGGACAGGGGGCTTGGAGGCGGGGAGCTGTTTTTT
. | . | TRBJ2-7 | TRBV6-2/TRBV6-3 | CASSYLSQGESGQYF | TGTGCCAGCAGTTACCTTTCGCAGGGTGAATCGGGGCAGTACTTC
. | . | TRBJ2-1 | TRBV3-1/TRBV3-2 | CASSQGLVEGAPTNEQFF | TGTGCCAGCAGCCAAGGATTAGTGGAGGGGGCGCCGACCAATGAGCAGTTCTTC
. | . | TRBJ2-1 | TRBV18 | CASSPSTSYNEQFF | TGTGCCAGCTCACCGTCAACCTCCTACAATGAGCAGTTCTTC
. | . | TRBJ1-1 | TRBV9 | CASSVEPRTENTEAFF | TGTGCCAGCAGCGTGGAACCCCGGACAGAGAACACTGAAGCTTTCTTT
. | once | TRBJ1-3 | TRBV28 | CASTPGGSGNTIYF | TGTGCCAGTACTCCCGGGGGCTCTGGAAACACCATATATTTT
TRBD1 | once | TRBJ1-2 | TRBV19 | CASTQDRGRGGYTF | TGTGCCAGTACCCAGGACAGGGGACGAGGTGGCTACACCTTC
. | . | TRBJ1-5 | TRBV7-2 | CASSLGTANSNQPQHF | TGTGCCAGCAGCTTAGGTACAGCTAATAGCAATCAGCCCCAGCATTTT
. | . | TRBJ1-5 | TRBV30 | CAWSFAGLDMPQHF | TGTGCCTGGAGTTTCGCCGGACTTGACATGCCCCAGCATTTT
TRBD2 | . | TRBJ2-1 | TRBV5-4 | CASSSGTSGRVGNEQFF | TGTGCCAGCAGCTCAGGGACTAGCGGGAGGGTGGGGAATGAGCAGTTCTTC
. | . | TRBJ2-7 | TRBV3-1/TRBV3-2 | CASSPYGLREQYF | TGTGCCAGCAGCCCTTATGGACTCCGCGAGCAGTACTTC
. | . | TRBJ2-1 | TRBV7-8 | CASSLAGAYNEQFF | TGTGCCAGCAGCTTAGCGGGAGCCTACAATGAGCAGTTCTTC
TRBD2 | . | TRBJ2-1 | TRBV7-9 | CASSRDSSGTSFFDEQFF | TGTGCCAGCAGCCGTGACTCATCCGGGACTAGTTTTTTCGATGAGCAGTTCTTC
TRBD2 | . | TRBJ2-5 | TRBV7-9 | CASSPGLAIETQYF | TGTGCCAGCAGCCCGGGACTAGCGATAGAGACCCAGTACTTC
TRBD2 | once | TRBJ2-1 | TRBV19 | CASSILAGMNEQFF | TGTGCCAGTAGTATTCTAGCGGGTATGAATGAGCAGTTCTTC
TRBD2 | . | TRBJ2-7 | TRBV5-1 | CASSRQASGTYEQYF | TGCGCCAGCAGCCGGCAGGCTAGCGGGACGTACGAGCAGTACTTC
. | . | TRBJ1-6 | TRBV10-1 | CASSVGGPDRPLHF | TGCGCCAGCAGTGTCGGGGGACCTGATAGGCCCCTCCACTTT
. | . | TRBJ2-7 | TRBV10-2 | CASSEEVTYEQYF | TGCGCCAGCAGTGAGGAGGTCACCTACGAGCAGTACTTC
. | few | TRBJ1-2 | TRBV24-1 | CATRGMNPDGYTF | TGTGCCACCAGAGGGATGAATCCAGATGGCTACACCTTC
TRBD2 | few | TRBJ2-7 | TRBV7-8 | CASSLASGSSNEQYF | TGTGCCAGCAGCTTAGCTAGCGGGAGTAGCAACGAGCAGTACTTC
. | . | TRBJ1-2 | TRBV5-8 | CASRLPIGYTF | TGTGCCAGCAGGCTACCCATCGGCTACACCTTC
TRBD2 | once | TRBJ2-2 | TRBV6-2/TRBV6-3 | CASSTLGTSVHTGELFF | TGTGCCAGCAGCACGCTCGGGACTAGTGTTCACACCGGGGAGCTGTTTTTT
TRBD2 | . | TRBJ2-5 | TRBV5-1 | CASSLELVAGGSETQYF | TGCGCCAGCAGCTTGGAATTGGTAGCGGGAGGGTCAGAGACCCAGTACTTC
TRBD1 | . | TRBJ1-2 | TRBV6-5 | CASSYSEGAWGYTF | TGTGCCAGCAGTTACTCAGAGGGGGCTTGGGGCTACACCTTC
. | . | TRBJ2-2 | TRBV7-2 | CASSTRVVGTGELFF | TGTGCCAGCAGCACCAGGGTTGTAGGGACCGGGGAGCTGTTTTTT
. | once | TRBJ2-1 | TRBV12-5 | CASGLGSPSEQFF | TGTGCTAGTGGTTTGGGGAGCCCCAGTGAGCAGTTCTTC
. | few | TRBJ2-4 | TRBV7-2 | CASSPGPSSNIQYF | TGTGCCAGCAGCCCAGGGCCCTCCTCAAACATTCAGTACTTC
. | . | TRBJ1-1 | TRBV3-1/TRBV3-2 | CASSHWGARTEAFF | TGTGCCAGCAGCCACTGGGGCGCCCGGACTGAAGCTTTCTTT
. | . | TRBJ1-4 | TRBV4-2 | CASSQVANGYEKLFF | TGTGCCAGCAGCCAAGTCGCCAACGGGTATGAAAAACTGTTTTTT
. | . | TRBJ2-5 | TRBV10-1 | CARSRARETRDQYF | TGCGCCAGGTCGCGTGCCAGAGAAACAAGAGACCAGTACTTC